The 15 T cell receptor beta chains reported below all come from one sample, sequenced in a study of post-analysis software for immune sequencing data. Notes on the study in general: Patients used about 5 TRBV segments, including TRBV5-6, TRBV5-1 and TRBV20-1, more often than controls.

Their antigen targets remain unknown. The TCR beta cDNA libraries carried unique molecular identifiers. TCRdb passed the PCR reads through MiXCR, listing each CDR3 protein once. The table includes about 560,000 distinct CDR3 sequences, around 47% detected once. The sequenced sample consisted of blood. Every receptor here comes from a girl aged 10-17 years with multiple sclerosis.

The rearrangement uses TRBV6-1 and TRBJ2-6; 9 positions match TRBD1. V shed 6 bases and J 0 bases; nucleotides not matched to a gene: 9. Germline V lookup: CDR1 MNHNS, CDR2 SASEGT. There are 18 residues in the CDR3. DNA for the CDR3: TGTGCCAGCAGAAGACCGGGACAGGGAAACTCTGGGGCCAACGTCCTGACTTTC. Translation: CASRRPGQGNSGANVLTF.

This rearrangement joins TRBV7-8 to TRBJ2-1; 10 positions agree with TRBD1. In germline, CDR1 is SGHVS, CDR2 FQNEAQ. The CDR3 has 18 amino acids. With 2 bases clipped from V and 7 bases from J, the junction kept 14 bases outside the gene matches. CDR3 DNA sequence: TGTGCCAGCAGCTTAAGGGTCCTTCGGGGACAGGGGCGAAATGAGCAGTTCTTC. Translated, it gives CASSLRVLRGQGRNEQFF.

This clonotype was seen more than once but under ten times. The chain recombines TRBV5-1 with TRBJ2-5; the match to TRBD2 covers 12 bases. The DNA matches TRBJ2-7 better at its end, which makes the J call doubtful. Germline CDR1 SGHRS, CDR2 YFSETQ. The length of the CDR3 is 15 residues. CDR3 in amino acids: CASSLGWTSGIEQYF. The CDR3 DNA follows: TGCGCCAGCAGCTTGGGCTGGACTAGCGGGATCGAGCAGTACTTC.

The rearrangement uses TRBV5-1 and TRBJ2-1; 12 bases match TRBD2. CDR3 length: 18 residues. Looked up from germline, CDR1 is SGHRS and CDR2 is YFSETQ. V dropped 0 bases and J dropped 0; count of bases not matched to a gene: 4. DNA of the CDR3: TGCGCCAGCAGCTTGGCCAAGACTAGCGGGGGCTCCTACAATGAGCAGTTCTTC. Protein: CASSLAKTSGGSYNEQFF.

J is TRBJ2-3 and V is TRBV5-1; 7 positions match TRBD2. Germline V gene data show CDR1 as SGHRS and CDR2 as YFSETQ. There are 16 residues in the CDR3. J gave up 4 bases and V 0 bases, and 8 bases lay outside the gene matches. CDR3 in DNA: TGCGCCAGCAGCTTGGATGGCGGAGGGAGGGCAGATACGCAGTATTTT. It specifies CASSLDGGGRADTQYF. The whole variable domain, remainder taken from reference TRBV5-1 and TRBJ2-3, is KAGVTQTPRYLIKTRGQQVTLSCSPISGHRSVSWYQQTPGQGLQFLFEYFSETQRNKGNFPGRFSGRQFSNSRSEMNVSTLELGDSALYLCASSLDGGGRADTQYFGPGTRLTVL.

The chain joins TRBV7-9 to TRBJ1-4; D gene uncertain. V was trimmed by 5 bases and J by 4 bases, leaving 17 bases between them. CDR1 and CDR2 from the germline V gene are SEHNR and FQNEAQ (reference sequence). This CDR3 spans 16 amino acids. The chain's CDR3 is CASSKGALVFNEKLFF. The CDR3 DNA sequence: TGTGCCAGCAGCAAGGGCGCCTTAGTATTTAATGAAAAACTGTTTTTT. Drawing the rest from reference TRBV7-9 and TRBJ1-4, the complete variable domain is DTGVSQNPRHKITKRGQNVTFRCDPISEHNRLYWYRQTLGQGPEFLTYFQNEAQLEKSRLLSDRFSAERPKGSFSTLEIQRTEQGDSAMYLCASSKGALVFNEKLFFGSGTQLSVL.

In regard to this clonotype: The missing conserved phenylalanine or tryptophan at the end of this CDR3 makes a read error likely. The rearrangement joins TRBV7-9 to TRBJ2-3; D unresolved. The germline V and J ends were trimmed by 1 base and 2 bases, with 7 bases remaining between them. Germline CDR1 is SEHNR and CDR2 is FQNEAQ (reference sequence). This CDR3 spans 14 amino acids. CDR3 in DNA: TGTGCCAGCAGCTTAGGAGCTACCACAGATACGCAGTATTTG. Translating gives CASSLGATTDTQYL.

The chain carries TRBV12-3 or TRBV12-4 and TRBJ2-5, with D perhaps matching TRBD1 or TRBD2 (5 bases each). Trimming stripped 2 bases from V and 4 bases from J, with 14 bases between. The CDR3 sequence is 15 residues long. The CDR3 DNA reads as TGTGCCAGCAGTTTACTCGGGGCACTTCGAGAGACCCAGTACTTC. Residues: CASSLLGALRETQYF.

This clonotype has more than one count but fewer than ten. V and J are TRBV12-3 or TRBV12-4 and TRBJ2-5; D uncertain. Trimming stripped 6 bases from V and 7 bases from J, with 15 bases between. The CDR3 is made up of 13 amino acids. The CDR3 here is CASSLAALGTQYF. DNA of the CDR3: TGTGCCAGCAGCCTCGCCGCCTTAGGGACCCAGTACTTC.

The rearrangement uses TRBV7-3 and TRBJ2-3; tentatively, D is TRBD2 (6 bases). The CDR3 runs 14 residues. Germline lookup yields CDR1 SGHTA and CDR2 FQGTGA. The V end lost 5 bases, the J end lost 2 bases, and 11 bases lay between the germline ends. DNA for the CDR3: TGTGCCAGCAGCCTAATAGCGGACACAGATACGCAGTATTTT. Translated: CASSLIADTDTQYF.

The chain is built from TRBV30 and TRBJ2-7; 8 nucleotides line up with TRBD2. Germline lookup yields CDR1 GTSNPN and CDR2 SVGIG (reference sequence). The junction had 6 bases not matched to a gene; V was cut back by 5 bases and J by 0 bases. The CDR3 length is 14 residues. The chain's CDR3 is CAWGPGLDSYEQYF. Written as DNA, the CDR3 is TGTGCCTGGGGTCCGGGACTAGACTCCTACGAGCAGTACTTC.

The genes are TRBV7-2 and TRBJ2-3; 7 bases are a match to TRBD2. Trimming at V came to 8 bases and at J to 4 bases, leaving 9 bases not matched to a gene. The CDR3 spans 14 residues. Germline V gene sequence: CDR1 SGHTA, CDR2 FQGNSA. The DNA of the CDR3 is TGTGCCAGCGCCCAAGGGGCGGGAGCAGATACGCAGTATTTT. This sequence encodes CASAQGAGADTQYF. Full variable domain (rest looked up from reference TRBV7-2 and TRBJ2-3): GAGVSQSPSNKVTEKGKDVELRCDPISGHTALYWYRQSLGQGLEFLIYFQGNSAPDKSGLPSDRFSAERTGGSVSTLTIQRTQQEDSAVYLCASAQGAGADTQYFGPGTRLTVL.

In this sample, this clonotype turned up once. V and J are TRBV11-1 and TRBJ2-6, with unresolved D. Per the germline V gene, CDR1 is SGHAT and CDR2 is FQDESV (reference sequence). Deletions cut 2 bases from V and 0 bases from J, with 17 bases between. This CDR3 spans 19 amino acids. For the CDR3, the DNA is TGTGCCAGCAGCTTACCCCCTAATCAGTACTCCTCTGGGGCCAACGTCCTGACTTTC. As protein: CASSLPPNQYSSGANVLTF. The full variable domain, completed using reference TRBV11-1 and TRBJ2-6, is EAEVAQSPRYKITEKSQAVAFWCDPISGHATLYWYRQILGQGPELLVQFQDESVVDDSQLPKDRFSAERLKGVDSTLKIQPAELGDSAMYLCASSLPPNQYSSGANVLTFGAGSRLTVL.

This clonotype was seen only a few times. Its ends do not fully match the called genes, so a read error is possible. This rearrangement joins TRBV4-1 to TRBJ2-7; 9 nucleotides align to TRBD2. The CDR3 spans 15 residues. Germline V gene data show CDR1 as MGHRA and CDR2 as YSYEKL. The CDR3 is CASSQGPSGTYEQYF. The CDR3 bases are TGCGCCAGCAGTCAAGGCCCTAGCGGGACCTACGAGCAGTACTTC.

The rearrangement links TRBV9 to TRBJ2-1; D is perhaps TRBD1 (7 bases). Trimming stripped 4 bases from V and 9 bases from J, with 20 bases between. This CDR3 comprises 15 residues. CDR1 is SGDLS, CDR2 YYNGEE, per germline. CDR3 loop: CASSLITGVGGEQFF. The CDR3 DNA is TGTGCCAGCAGCCTAATAACAGGGGTGGGGGGTGAGCAGTTCTTC. The whole variable domain, remainder taken from reference TRBV9 and TRBJ2-1, is DSGVTQTPKHLITATGQRVTLRCSPRSGDLSVYWYQQSLDQGLQFLIQYYNGEERAKGNILERFSAQQFPDLHSELNLSSLELGDSALYFCASSLITGVGGEQFFGPGTRLTVL.